The 5 T cell receptor beta chains given below trace back to one sample, sequenced in a study of T cells in Graves' hyperthyroidism and ophthalmopathy. Amplification of TCR beta CDR3 regions used RNA as the template. HTBI primers were used for first-round RT-PCR of the TCR CDR3. TCRdb reanalysed the multiplex PCR reads using MiXCR and keeps one entry per CDR3 protein. The table has about 700,000 distinct CDR3 sequences, just under 45% seen once. Specimen: peripheral blood or thyroid tissue (not recorded which). The receptors originated from an adult man with Graves' disease, either hyperthyroidism or ophthalmopathy (not recorded which).

V gene TRBV12-3 or TRBV12-4 combines with J gene TRBJ1-4, with TRBD1 as a possible D gene (5 bases). CDR3 length: 15 residues. Trimming stripped 4 bases from V and 6 bases from J, with 15 bases between. The CDR3, as DNA: TGTGCCAGCAGTTCCCGGGGCTTAGGGGATGAAAAACTGTTTTTT. Translation gives CASSSRGLGDEKLFF.

V gene TRBV7-9 combines with J gene TRBJ1-6, with 9 nucleotides matching TRBD1. V shed 5 bases and J 8 bases; nucleotides not matched to a gene: 7. Germline CDR1 reads SEHNR; CDR2 reads FQNEAQ (reference sequence). This CDR3 region has 15 residues. The CDR3 loop reads CASSTTGGGDSPLHF. CDR3 nucleotide sequence: TGTGCCAGCAGCACAACAGGGGGCGGTGATTCACCCCTCCACTTT.

This clonotype was counted at least ten times. The chain combines TRBV29-1 with TRBJ1-2; D is undetermined. The CDR3 totals 14 residues. Germline CDR1 reads SQVTM; CDR2 reads ANQGSEA. Trimming shortened V by 4 bases and J by 0 bases, and 12 bases separated the two germline ends. CDR3 DNA: TGCAGCGTTGGTTCGGCAGCCCCTAACTATGGCTACACCTTC. Translated: CSVGSAAPNYGYTF. Variable domain in full (rest from reference TRBV29-1 and TRBJ1-2): SAVISQKPSRDICQRGTSLTIQCQVDSQVTMMFWYRQQPGQSLTLIATANQGSEATYESGFVIDKFPISRPNLTFSTLTVSNMSPEDSSIYLCSVGSAAPNYGYTFGSGTRLTVV.

The V gene is TRBV11-2, the J gene TRBJ2-3; perhaps TRBD1 as D (5 bases). The CDR3 consists of 15 residues. The germline V and J ends were trimmed by 3 bases and 4 bases, with 14 bases remaining between them. Germline V gene sequence: CDR1 SGHAT, CDR2 FQNNGV. CDR3 residues: CASSFGRVKADTQYF. The CDR3, as DNA: TGTGCCAGCAGCTTTGGCAGGGTCAAAGCAGATACGCAGTATTTT.

About this clonotype: Since a much larger clone is just one base distant, this may be a read error. The chain joins TRBV7-9 to TRBJ2-7, with D tentatively TRBD1 (5 bases). The length of the CDR3 is 13 residues. In germline, CDR1 is SEHNR, CDR2 FQNEAQ (reference sequence). The CDR3 sequence: CASSLIKGHERYF. CDR3 coding DNA: TGTGCCAGCAGCTTAATAAAGGGGCACGAGCGGTACTTC. The whole variable domain, remainder taken from reference TRBV7-9 and TRBJ2-7, is DTGVSQNPRHKITKRGQNVTFRCDPISEHNRLYWYRQTLGQGPEFLTYFQNEAQLEKSRLLSDRFSAERPKGSFSTLEIQRTEQGDSAMYLCASSLIKGHERYFGPGTRLTVT.